This TCR beta chain was captured by sequencing in a study of T cell changes during pregnancy in multiple sclerosis. Sequencing was performed with immunoSEQ multiplex PCR; in TCRdb, only in-frame clones are kept and a portion is missing. The sample shows about 32,000 clones, 91% of them seen only once. Germline V CDR1 and CDR2: MNHEY, SVGAGI. This CDR3 is built from 15 residues. Trimming stripped 7 bases from V and 2 bases from J, with 14 bases between. Sequencing used CD8+ T cells from peripheral blood mononuclear cells, obtained in the second trimester of pregnancy. The chain links TRBV6-5 to TRBJ2-2; a weak D match, TRBD2 (5 bases). The TCR comes from a female donor in good health, enrolled as a control in a pregnancy study. This CDR3 reads CASTSWETNTGELFF. As DNA, the CDR3 is TGTGCCAGCACCTCTTGGGAGACCAACACCGGGGAGCTGTTTTTT.